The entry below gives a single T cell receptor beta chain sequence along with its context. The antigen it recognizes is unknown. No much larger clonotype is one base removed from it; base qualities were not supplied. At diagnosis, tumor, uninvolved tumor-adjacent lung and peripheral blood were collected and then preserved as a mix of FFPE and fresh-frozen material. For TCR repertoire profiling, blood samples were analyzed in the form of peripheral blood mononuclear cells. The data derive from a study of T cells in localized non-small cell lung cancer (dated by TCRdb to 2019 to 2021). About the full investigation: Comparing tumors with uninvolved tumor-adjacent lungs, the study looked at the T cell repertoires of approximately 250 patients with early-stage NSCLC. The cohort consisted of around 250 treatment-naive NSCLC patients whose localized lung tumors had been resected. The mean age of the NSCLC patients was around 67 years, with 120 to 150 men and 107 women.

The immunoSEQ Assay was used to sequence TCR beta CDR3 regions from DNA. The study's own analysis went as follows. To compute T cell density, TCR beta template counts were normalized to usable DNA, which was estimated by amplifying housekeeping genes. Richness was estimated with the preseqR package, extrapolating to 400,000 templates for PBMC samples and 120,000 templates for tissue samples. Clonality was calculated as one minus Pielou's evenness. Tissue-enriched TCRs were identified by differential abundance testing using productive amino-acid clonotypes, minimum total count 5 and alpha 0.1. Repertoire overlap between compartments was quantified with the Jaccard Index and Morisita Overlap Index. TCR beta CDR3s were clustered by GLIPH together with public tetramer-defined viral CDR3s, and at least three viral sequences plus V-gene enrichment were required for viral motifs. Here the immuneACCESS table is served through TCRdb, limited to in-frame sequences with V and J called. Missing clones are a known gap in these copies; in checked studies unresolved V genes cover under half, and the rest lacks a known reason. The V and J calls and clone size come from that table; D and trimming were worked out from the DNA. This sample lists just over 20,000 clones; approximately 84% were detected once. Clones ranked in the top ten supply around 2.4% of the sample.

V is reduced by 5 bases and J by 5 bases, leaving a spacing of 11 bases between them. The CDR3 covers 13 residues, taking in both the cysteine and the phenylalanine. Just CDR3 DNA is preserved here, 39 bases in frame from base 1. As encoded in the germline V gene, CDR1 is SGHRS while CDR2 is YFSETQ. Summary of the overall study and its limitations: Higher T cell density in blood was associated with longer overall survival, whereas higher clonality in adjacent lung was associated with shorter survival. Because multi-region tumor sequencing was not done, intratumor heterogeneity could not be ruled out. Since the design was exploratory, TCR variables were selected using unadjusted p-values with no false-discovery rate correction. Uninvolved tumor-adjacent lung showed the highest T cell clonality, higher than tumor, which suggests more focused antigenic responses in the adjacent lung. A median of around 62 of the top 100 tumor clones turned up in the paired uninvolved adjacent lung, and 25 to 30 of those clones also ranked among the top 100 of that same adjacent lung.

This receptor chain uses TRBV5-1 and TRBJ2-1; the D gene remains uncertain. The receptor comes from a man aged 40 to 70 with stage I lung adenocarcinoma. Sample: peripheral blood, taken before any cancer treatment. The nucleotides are TGCGCCAGCAGATTAGGTCTCGACAATGAGCAGTTCTTC. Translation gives CASRLGLDNEQFF.